This T cell receptor (beta chain) stems from a study of T-cell reconstitution after alpha-beta-depleted transplantation in children. Unique molecular identifiers were used to barcode this TCRbeta library. TCRdb re-derived calls from the PCR reads in MiXCR, one entry per CDR3 protein. Seen here are around 400,000 distinct CDR3 sequences, roughly 21% observed once, and the top ten hold less than 4.5%. CDR1 is SGHTA, CDR2 FQGNSA, per germline. The ends lost 1 base at V and 3 bases at J; junction bases unmatched: 5. CDR3 size: 15 residues. This receptor was taken from a human donor who donated a stem cell graft to a child with acute myeloid leukemia. The starting material was PBMCs from the stem cell graft donor, obtained from the stem cell graft. V gene TRBV7-2 combines with J gene TRBJ2-7; TRBD1 matches at 8 bases. CDR3 sequence reads: CASSLVAGTGYEQYF. DNA of the CDR3: TGTGCCAGCAGCTTAGTGGCAGGGACAGGCTACGAGCAGTACTTC.